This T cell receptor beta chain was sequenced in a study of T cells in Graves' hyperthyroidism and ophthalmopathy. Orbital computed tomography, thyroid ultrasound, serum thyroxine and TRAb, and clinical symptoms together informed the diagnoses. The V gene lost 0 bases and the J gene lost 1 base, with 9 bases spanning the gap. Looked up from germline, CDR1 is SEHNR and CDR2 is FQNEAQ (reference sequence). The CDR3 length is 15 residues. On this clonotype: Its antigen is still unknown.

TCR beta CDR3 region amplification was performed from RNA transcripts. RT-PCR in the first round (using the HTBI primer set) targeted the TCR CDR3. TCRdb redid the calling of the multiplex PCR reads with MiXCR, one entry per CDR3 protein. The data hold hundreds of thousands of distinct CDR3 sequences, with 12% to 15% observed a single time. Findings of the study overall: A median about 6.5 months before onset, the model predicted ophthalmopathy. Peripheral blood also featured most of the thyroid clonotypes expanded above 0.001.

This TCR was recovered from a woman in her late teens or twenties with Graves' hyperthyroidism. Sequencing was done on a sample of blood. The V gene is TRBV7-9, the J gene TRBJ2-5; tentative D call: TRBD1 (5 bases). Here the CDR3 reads CASSLAEDSQETQYF. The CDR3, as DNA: TGTGCCAGCAGCTTAGCGGAAGACAGCCAAGAGACCCAGTACTTC. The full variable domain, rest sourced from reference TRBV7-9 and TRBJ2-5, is DTGVSQNPRHKITKRGQNVTFRCDPISEHNRLYWYRQTLGQGPEFLTYFQNEAQLEKSRLLSDRFSAERPKGSFSTLEIQRTEQGDSAMYLCASSLAEDSQETQYFGPGTRLLVL.